This TCR beta chain was sequenced in a study of tumor-infiltrating lymphocytes in primary liver carcinoma. About the study: Tumor stage was T1-T3 N0M0, and tumor size was 4.2 to 10 cm across.

The 20-30 mg bulk tissue piece was not sorted before simultaneous RNA and DNA extraction. Germline V gene lookup returns CDR1 MDHEN and CDR2 SYDVKM. 15 amino acids form the CDR3, both terminal residues included. Total RNA amounting to roughly 0.5 ug was the source from which TCR beta cDNA was made with a constant-region primer. Three-round nested multiplex PCR performed with slightly modified ARM-PCR produced the TCR beta libraries. Two initial PCR rounds of roughly 10 cycles each paired TRBV1-TRBV30 forward primers with a C-beta reverse primer. From the multiplex PCR reads, TCRdb called clonotypes with MiXCR, one entry per CDR3 protein. The data hold about 35,000 distinct CDR3 sequences, with roughly 70% observed a single time. Comments on this clonotype: The CDR3 does not end in the conserved phenylalanine or tryptophan, so this is likely a read error. The limits of the CDR3 on the DNA are not certain, so only TCRdb's listed CDR3 is given.

This rearrangement joins TRBV28 to TRBJ2-5; TRBD1, the table's D call, was not compared with the DNA. The material sequenced was liver tumor tissue from sampling region 4. Subset of the sample: tumor region T4, right-lateral pole. This receptor was taken from a man between 35 and 55 years old with primary liver carcinoma and hepatitis B virus infection. The CDR3 spells CASSSPRSGKETKYL.